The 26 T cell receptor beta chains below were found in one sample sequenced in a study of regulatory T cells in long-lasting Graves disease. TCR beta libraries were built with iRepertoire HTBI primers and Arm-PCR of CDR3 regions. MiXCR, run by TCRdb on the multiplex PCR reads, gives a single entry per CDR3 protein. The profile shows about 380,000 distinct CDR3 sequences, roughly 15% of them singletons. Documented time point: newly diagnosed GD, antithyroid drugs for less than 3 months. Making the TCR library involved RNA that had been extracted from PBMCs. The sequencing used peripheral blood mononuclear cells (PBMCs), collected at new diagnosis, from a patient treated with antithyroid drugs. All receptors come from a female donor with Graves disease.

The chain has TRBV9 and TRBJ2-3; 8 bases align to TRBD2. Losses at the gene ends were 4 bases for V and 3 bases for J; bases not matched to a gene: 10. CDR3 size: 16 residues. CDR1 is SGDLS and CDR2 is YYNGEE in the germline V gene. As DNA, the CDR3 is TGTGCCAGCAGCTCCAGAGCGGGGGAGTCGACAGATACGCAGTATTTT. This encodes CASSSRAGESTDTQYF.

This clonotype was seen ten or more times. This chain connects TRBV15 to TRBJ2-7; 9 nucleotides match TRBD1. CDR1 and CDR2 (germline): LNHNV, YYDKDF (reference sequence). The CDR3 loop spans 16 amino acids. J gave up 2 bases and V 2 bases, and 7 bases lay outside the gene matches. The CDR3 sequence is CATSRFPTGGTYEQYF. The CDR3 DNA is TGTGCCACCAGCAGATTCCCGACAGGGGGGACCTACGAGCAGTACTTC.

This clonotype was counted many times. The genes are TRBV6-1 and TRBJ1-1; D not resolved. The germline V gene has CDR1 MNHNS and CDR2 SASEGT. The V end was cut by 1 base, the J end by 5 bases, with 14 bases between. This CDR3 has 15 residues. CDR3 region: CASSEDKGLLTEAFF. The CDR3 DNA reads TGTGCCAGCAGTGAAGATAAAGGCCTTCTAACTGAAGCTTTCTTT.

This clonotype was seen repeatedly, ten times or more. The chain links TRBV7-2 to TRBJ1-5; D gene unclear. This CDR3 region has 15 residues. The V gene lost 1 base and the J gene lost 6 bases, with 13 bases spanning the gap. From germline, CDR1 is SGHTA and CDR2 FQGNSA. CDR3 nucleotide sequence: TGTGCCAGCAGCTTAGGTTCCTACCCCCCTCAGCCCCAGCATTTT. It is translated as CASSLGSYPPQPQHF.

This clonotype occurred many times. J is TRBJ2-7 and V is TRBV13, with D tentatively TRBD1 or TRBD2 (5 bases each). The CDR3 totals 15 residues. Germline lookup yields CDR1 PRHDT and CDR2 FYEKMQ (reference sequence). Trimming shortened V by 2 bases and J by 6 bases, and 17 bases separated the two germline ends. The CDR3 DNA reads TGTGCCAGCAGCTTAAACGGTCGGGCAGGGAGCGAGCAGTACTTC. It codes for CASSLNGRAGSEQYF.

The CDR3: CASSQGGTVGQFF. As DNA, the CDR3 is TGTGCCAGCAGCCAAGGGGGCACGGTCGGGCAGTTCTTC. The chain recombines TRBV14 with TRBJ2-1; maybe TRBD1 (5 bases). The V gene lost 1 base and the J gene lost 12 bases, with 13 bases spanning the gap. The CDR3 length is 13 residues. Germline CDR1 is SGHDN and CDR2 is FVKESK.

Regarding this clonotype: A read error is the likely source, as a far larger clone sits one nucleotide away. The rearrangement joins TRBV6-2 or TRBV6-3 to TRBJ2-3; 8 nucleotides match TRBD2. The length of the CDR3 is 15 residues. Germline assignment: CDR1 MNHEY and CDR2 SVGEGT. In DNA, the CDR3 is TGTGCCAGCAGCCGCGTCGGGGGGGCTACAGATGCGCAGTATTTT. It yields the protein CASSRVGGATDAQYF.

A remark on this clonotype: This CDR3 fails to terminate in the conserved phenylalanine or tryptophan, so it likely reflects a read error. CDR3 loop: CASRPGTGSGNTIYS. The CDR3 coding sequence is TGTGCCAGCAGACCTGGGACAGGGAGCGGAAACACCATATATTCT. V and J are TRBV12-3 or TRBV12-4 and TRBJ1-3, with 9 bases that match TRBD1. This CDR3 region has 15 residues. V dropped 6 bases and J dropped 4; count of bases not matched to a gene: 7.

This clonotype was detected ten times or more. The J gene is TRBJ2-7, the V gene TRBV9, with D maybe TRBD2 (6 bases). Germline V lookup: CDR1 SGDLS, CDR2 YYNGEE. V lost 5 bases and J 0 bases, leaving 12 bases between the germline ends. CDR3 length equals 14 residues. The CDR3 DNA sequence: TGTGCCAGCAGTGGGAGCGGGCTCTCCTACGAGCAGTACTTC. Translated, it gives CASSGSGLSYEQYF.

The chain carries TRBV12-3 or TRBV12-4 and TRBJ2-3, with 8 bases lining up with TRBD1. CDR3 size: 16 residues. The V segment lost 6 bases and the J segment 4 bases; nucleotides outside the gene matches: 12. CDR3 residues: CASRAADRVWSDTQYF. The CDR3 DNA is TGTGCCAGCAGGGCAGCGGACAGGGTTTGGTCAGATACGCAGTATTTT.

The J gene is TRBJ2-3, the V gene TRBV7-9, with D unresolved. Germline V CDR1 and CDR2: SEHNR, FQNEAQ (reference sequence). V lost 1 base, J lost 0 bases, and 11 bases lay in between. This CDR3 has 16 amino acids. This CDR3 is CASSLESGLSTDTQYF. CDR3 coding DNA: TGTGCCAGCAGCTTAGAATCCGGGCTCAGCACAGATACGCAGTATTTT.

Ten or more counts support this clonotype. In DNA, the CDR3 is TGTGCCAGCAGCTTCCGCCGGACTAGCGGGACGCAACCCCCCGGGGAGCTGTTTTTT. Its protein is CASSFRRTSGTQPPGELFF. The chain recombines TRBV7-9 with TRBJ2-2; 12 nucleotides line up with TRBD2. V lost 3 bases, J lost 6 bases, and 14 bases stayed unmatched. CDR3 length equals 19 residues. The germline CDR1 and CDR2 sequences are SEHNR and FQNEAQ (reference sequence).

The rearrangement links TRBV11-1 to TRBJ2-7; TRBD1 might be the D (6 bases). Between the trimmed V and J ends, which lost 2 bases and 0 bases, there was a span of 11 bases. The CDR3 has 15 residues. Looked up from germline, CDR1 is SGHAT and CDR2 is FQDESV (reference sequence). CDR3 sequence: CASSLQGIPSYEQYF. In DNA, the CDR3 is TGTGCCAGCAGCTTACAGGGGATCCCCTCCTACGAGCAGTACTTC.

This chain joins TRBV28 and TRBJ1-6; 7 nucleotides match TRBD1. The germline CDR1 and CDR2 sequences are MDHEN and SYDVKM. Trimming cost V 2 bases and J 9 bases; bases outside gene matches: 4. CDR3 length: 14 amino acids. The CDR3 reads CASSLQGEISPLHF. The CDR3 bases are TGTGCCAGCAGTTTACAGGGGGAGATTTCACCCCTCCACTTT.

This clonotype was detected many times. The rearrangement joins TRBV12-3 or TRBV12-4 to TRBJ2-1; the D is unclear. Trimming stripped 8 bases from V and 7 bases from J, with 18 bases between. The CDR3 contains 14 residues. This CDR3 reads CASESALTINEQFF. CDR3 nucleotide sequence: TGTGCCAGCGAAAGCGCCCTGACAATTAATGAGCAGTTCTTC.

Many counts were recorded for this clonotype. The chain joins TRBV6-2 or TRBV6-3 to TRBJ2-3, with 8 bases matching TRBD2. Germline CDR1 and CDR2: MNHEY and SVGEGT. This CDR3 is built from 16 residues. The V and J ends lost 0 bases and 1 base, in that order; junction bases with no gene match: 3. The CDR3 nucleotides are TGTGCCAGCAGTTACTCTGCGGGAGGTGGCACAGATACGCAGTATTTT. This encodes CASSYSAGGGTDTQYF.

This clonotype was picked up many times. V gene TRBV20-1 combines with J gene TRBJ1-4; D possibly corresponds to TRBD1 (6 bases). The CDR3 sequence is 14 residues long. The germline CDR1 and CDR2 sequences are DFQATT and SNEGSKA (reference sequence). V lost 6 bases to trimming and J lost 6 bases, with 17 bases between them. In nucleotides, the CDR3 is TGCAGTGCCCATGACAGAAGGACAGATGAAAAACTGTTTTTT. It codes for CSAHDRRTDEKLFF.

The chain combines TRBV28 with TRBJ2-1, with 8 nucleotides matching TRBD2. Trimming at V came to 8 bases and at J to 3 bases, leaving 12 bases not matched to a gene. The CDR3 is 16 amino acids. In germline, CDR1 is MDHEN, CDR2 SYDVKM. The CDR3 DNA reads TGTGCCAGCGGTTCCCGGGGGGGGTTACTCTACAATGAGCAGTTCTTC. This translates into CASGSRGGLLYNEQFF.

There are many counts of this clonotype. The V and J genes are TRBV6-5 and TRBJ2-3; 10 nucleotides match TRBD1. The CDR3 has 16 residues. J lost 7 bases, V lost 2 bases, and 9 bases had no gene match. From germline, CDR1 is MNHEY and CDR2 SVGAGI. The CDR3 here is CASSYRRGQGGYTQYF. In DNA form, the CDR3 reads TGTGCCAGCAGTTACCGCCGCGGACAGGGGGGATATACGCAGTATTTT.

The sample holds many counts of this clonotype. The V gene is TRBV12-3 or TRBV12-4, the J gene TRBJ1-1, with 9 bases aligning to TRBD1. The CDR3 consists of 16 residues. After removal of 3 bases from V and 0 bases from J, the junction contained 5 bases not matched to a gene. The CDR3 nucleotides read TGTGCCAGCAGTTTGGGACAGGGTGGGGTGAACACTGAAGCTTTCTTT. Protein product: CASSLGQGGVNTEAFF.

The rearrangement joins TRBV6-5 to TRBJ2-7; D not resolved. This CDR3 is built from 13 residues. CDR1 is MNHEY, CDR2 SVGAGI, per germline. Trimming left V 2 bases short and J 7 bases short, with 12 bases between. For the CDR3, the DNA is TGTGCCAGCAGTTACGATATTATGGAGGAGCAGTACTTC. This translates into CASSYDIMEEQYF.

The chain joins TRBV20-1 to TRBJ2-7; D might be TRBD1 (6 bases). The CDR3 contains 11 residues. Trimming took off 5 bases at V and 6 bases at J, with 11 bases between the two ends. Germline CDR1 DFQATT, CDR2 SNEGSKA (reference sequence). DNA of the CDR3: TGCAGTGCTCAACAGGGTGCCGAGCAGTACTTC. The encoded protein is CSAQQGAEQYF.

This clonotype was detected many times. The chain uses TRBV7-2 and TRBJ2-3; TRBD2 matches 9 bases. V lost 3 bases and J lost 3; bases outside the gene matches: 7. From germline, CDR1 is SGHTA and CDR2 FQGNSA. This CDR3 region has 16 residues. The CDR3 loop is CASSFISGSGTDTQYF. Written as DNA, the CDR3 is TGTGCCAGCAGCTTTATTAGCGGGAGTGGGACAGATACGCAGTATTTT.

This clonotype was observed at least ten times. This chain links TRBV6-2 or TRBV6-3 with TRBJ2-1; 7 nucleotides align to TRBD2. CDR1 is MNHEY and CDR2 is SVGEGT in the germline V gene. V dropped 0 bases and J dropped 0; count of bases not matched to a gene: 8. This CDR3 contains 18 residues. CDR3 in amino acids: CASSYSMGGIYSYNEQFF. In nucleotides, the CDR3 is TGTGCCAGCAGTTACTCTATGGGGGGGATATACTCCTACAATGAGCAGTTCTTC.

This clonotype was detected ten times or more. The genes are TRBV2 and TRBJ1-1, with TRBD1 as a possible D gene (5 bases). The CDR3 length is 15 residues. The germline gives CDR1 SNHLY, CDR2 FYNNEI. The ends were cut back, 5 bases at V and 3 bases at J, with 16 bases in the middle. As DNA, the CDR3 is TGTGCCAGCAGTTCCCCGGAAAGGGGCGACACTGAAGCTTTCTTT. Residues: CASSSPERGDTEAFF.

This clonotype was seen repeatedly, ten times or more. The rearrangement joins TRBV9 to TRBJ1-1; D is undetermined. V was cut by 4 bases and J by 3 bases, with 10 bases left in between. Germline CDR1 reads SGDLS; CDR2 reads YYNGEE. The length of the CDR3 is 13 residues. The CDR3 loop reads CASSQTLDTEAFF. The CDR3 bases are TGTGCCAGCAGCCAGACCCTTGACACTGAAGCTTTCTTT.